A single sample gave rise to the 10 T cell receptor beta chains below, sequenced in a study of cytotoxic CD8 clonotypes in ibrutinib-treated CLL. TCRdb's copy holds only in-frame clones and misses some; the assay was immunoSEQ multiplex PCR. The sample holds 100,000 to 150,000 clones; 70% to 90% are singletons and the top ten take roughly 1.9%. The source material was PBMCs, sampled after 24 months of ibrutinib treatment. The source is a human donor with chronic lymphocytic leukemia.

The rearrangement joins TRBV18 to TRBJ2-5; TRBD2 matches at 7 bases. CDR3 length equals 14 residues. The V gene end was trimmed by 0 bases and the J gene end by 6 bases; junction bases not matched to a gene: 4. CDR1 and CDR2 (germline): KGHSH, LQKENI. The CDR3 sequence is CASSPPGGSQTQYF. In DNA form, the CDR3 reads TGTGCCAGCTCACCACCGGGAGGGTCGCAGACCCAGTACTTC.

This clone was detected only a few times. Here the CDR3 reads CASSSIGLGREKLFF. In DNA, the CDR3 is TGTGCCAGCAGTTCTATCGGGCTAGGTAGGGAAAAACTGTTTTTT. This chain uses TRBV28 with TRBJ1-4; unclear D gene. The germline V gene has CDR1 MDHEN and CDR2 SYDVKM. The CDR3 consists of 15 residues. V shed 4 bases and J shed 8 bases, with 17 bases lying between them.

The chain carries TRBV11-3 and TRBJ2-3; D gene uncertain. V shed 0 bases and J shed 6 bases, with 7 bases lying between them. This CDR3 contains 13 residues. Germline values: CDR1 SGHNT, CDR2 YENEEA. This CDR3 is CASSLESLDTQYF. DNA of the CDR3: TGTGCCAGCAGCTTAGAATCTTTGGATACGCAGTATTTT.

This chain links TRBV27 with TRBJ1-2; D unclear. Germline CDR1 MNHEY, CDR2 SMNVEV (reference sequence). The CDR3 totals 13 residues. V lost 4 bases to trimming and J lost 4 bases, with 10 bases between them. CDR3 protein: CASSSRKGYGYTF. The DNA of the CDR3 is TGTGCCAGCAGTTCCCGAAAAGGCTATGGCTACACCTTC.

The V call is TRBV6-1, the J call TRBJ2-6; TRBD1 agrees at 11 bases. In germline, CDR1 is MNHNS, CDR2 SASEGT. The CDR3 loop spans 17 amino acids. The ends lost 4 bases at V and 0 bases at J; junction bases unmatched: 2. The CDR3 DNA reads as TGTGCCAGCAGTGGGGGGACAGGGGGCTCTGGGGCCAACGTCCTGACTTTC. This gives the protein CASSGGTGGSGANVLTF.

The chain couples TRBV6-5 to TRBJ1-2; D gene uncertain. The CDR3 is 14 residues long. V lost 0 bases and J 4 bases, leaving 9 bases between the germline ends. Germline V lookup: CDR1 MNHEY, CDR2 SVGAGI. CDR3 amino acids: CASSYSPGSYGYTF. Written as DNA, the CDR3 is TGTGCCAGCAGTTACTCTCCGGGGAGCTATGGCTACACCTTC.

This clone was seen ten or more times. This chain uses TRBV27 with TRBJ2-5, with D unresolved. V was cut by 5 bases and J by 4 bases, with 17 bases left in between. The CDR3 length is 15 residues. CDR1 is MNHEY, CDR2 SMNVEV, per germline (reference sequence). CDR3 DNA: TGTGCCAGCAGTCAACCTTATACCCCGAGAGAGACCCAGTACTTC. It translates to CASSQPYTPRETQYF.

This rearrangement joins TRBV6-6 to TRBJ1-2; D not certain. Germline V gives CDR1 MNHNY, CDR2 SVGAGI (reference sequence). The CDR3 covers 14 residues. The V gene lost 7 bases and the J gene lost 5 bases, with 17 bases spanning the gap. The CDR3 sequence: CASMAQEGTYGYTF. The CDR3 DNA is TGTGCCAGCATGGCCCAAGAGGGAACTTATGGCTACACCTTC.

The chain carries TRBV7-3 and TRBJ2-5, with TRBD1 identical over 7 bases. V shed 5 bases, J shed 5 bases, and the junction held 5 bases outside the gene matches. Germline assignment: CDR1 SGHTA and CDR2 FQGTGA. The CDR3 has 13 residues. As DNA, the CDR3 is TGTGCCAGCAGCCGTAACAGGGGTGAGACCCAGTACTTC. Protein: CASSRNRGETQYF.

This chain connects TRBV9 to TRBJ2-7; D not certain. This CDR3 spans 11 amino acids. The germline gives CDR1 SGDLS, CDR2 YYNGEE. Trimming took off 2 bases at V and 7 bases at J, with 7 bases between the two ends. The DNA of the CDR3 is TGTGCCAGCAGCGTCGGACCGGAGCAGTACTTC. This gives the protein CASSVGPEQYF. Variable domain in full (rest from reference TRBV9 and TRBJ2-7): DSGVTQTPKHLITATGQRVTLRCSPRSGDLSVYWYQQSLDQGLQFLIQYYNGEERAKGNILERFSAQQFPDLHSELNLSSLELGDSALYFCASSVGPEQYFGPGTRLTVT.